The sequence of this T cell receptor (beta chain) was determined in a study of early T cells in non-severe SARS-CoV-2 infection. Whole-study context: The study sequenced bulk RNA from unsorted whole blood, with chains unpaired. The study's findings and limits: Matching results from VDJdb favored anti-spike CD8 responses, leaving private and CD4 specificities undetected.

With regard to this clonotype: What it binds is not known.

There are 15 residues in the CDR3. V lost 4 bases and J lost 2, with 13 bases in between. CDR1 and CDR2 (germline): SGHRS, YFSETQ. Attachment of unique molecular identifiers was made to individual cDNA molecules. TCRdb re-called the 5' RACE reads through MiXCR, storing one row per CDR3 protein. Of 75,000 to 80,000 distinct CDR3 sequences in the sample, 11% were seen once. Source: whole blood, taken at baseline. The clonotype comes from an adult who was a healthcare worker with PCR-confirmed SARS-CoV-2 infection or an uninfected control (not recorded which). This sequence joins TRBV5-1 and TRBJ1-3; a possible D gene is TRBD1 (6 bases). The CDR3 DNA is TGCGCCAGCAGCCTCACACAGGGACCTGGAAACACCATATATTTT. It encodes CASSLTQGPGNTIYF.